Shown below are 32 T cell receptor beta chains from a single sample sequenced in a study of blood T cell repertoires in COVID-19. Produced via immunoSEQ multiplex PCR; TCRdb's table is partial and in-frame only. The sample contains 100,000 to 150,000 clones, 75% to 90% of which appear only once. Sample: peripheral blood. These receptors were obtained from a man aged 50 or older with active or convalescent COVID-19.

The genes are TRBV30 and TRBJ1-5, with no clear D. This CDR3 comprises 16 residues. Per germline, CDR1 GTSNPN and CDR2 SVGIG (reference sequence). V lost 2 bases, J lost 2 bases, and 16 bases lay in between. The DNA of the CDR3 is TGTGCCTGGAGTACTGACGCCCTGGGAGGCAATCAGCCCCAGCATTTT. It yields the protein CAWSTDALGGNQPQHF.

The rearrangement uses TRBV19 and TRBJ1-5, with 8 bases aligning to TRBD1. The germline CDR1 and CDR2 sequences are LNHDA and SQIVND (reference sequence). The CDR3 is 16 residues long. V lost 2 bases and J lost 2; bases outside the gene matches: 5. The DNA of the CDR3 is TGTGCCAGTAGTATACTTCAGGGGGCAGGCAATCAGCCCCAGCATTTT. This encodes CASSILQGAGNQPQHF. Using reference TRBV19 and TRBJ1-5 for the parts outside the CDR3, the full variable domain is DGGITQSPKYLFRKEGQNVTLSCEQNLNHDAMYWYRQDPGQGLRLIYYSQIVNDFQKGDIAEGYSVSREKKESFPLTVTSAQKNPTAFYLCASSILQGAGNQPQHFGDGTRLSIL.

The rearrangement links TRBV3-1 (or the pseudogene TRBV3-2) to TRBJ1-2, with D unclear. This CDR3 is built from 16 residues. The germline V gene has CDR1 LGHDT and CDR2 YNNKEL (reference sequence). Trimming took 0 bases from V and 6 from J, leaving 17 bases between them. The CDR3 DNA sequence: TGTGCCAGCAGCCAAGAGGCTGTGAGAGGGAGGGATGGCTACACCTTC. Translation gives CASSQEAVRGRDGYTF.

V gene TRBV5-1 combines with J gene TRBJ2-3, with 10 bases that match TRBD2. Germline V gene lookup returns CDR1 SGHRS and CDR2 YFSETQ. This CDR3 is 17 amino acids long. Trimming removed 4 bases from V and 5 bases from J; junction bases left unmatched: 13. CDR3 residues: CASSPASGGLLRDTQYF. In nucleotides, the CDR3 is TGCGCCAGCAGCCCAGCTAGCGGGGGCCTTTTACGAGATACGCAGTATTTT. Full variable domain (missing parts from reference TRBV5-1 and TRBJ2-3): KAGVTQTPRYLIKTRGQQVTLSCSPISGHRSVSWYQQTPGQGLQFLFEYFSETQRNKGNFPGRFSGRQFSNSRSEMNVSTLELGDSALYLCASSPASGGLLRDTQYFGPGTRLTVL.

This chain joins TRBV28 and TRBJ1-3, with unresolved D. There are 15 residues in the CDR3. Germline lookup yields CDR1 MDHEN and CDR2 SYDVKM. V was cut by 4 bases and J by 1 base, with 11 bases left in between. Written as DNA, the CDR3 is TGTGCCAGCAGTTCCTATAAGAGGTCTGGAAACACCATATATTTT. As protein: CASSSYKRSGNTIYF.

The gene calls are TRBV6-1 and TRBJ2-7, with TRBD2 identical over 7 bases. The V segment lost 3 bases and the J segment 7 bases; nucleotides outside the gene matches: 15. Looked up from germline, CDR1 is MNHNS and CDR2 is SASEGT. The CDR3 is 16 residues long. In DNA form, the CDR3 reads TGTGCCAGCAGTGATTCTCTGACTAGCCCATGGAGGGAGCAGTACTTC. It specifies CASSDSLTSPWREQYF.

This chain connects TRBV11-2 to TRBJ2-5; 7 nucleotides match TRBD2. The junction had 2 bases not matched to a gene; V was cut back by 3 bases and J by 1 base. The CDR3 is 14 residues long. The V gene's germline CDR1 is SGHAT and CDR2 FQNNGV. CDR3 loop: CASSFGGGQETQYF. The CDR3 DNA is TGTGCCAGCAGCTTTGGCGGGGGCCAAGAGACCCAGTACTTC.

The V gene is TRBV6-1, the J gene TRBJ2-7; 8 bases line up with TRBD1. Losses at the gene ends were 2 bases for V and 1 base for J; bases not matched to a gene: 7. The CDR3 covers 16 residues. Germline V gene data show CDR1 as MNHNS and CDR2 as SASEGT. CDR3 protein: CASSESWRTGSYEQYF. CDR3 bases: TGTGCCAGCAGTGAAAGTTGGCGGACAGGGTCCTACGAGCAGTACTTC.

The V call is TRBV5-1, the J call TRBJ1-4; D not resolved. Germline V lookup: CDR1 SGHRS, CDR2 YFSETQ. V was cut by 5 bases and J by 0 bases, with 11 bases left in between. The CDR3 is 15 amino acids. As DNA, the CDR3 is TGCGCCAGCAGTCCGGGTCGTGCAACTAATGAAAAACTGTTTTTT. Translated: CASSPGRATNEKLFF. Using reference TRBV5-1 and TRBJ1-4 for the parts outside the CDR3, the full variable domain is KAGVTQTPRYLIKTRGQQVTLSCSPISGHRSVSWYQQTPGQGLQFLFEYFSETQRNKGNFPGRFSGRQFSNSRSEMNVSTLELGDSALYLCASSPGRATNEKLFFGSGTQLSVL.

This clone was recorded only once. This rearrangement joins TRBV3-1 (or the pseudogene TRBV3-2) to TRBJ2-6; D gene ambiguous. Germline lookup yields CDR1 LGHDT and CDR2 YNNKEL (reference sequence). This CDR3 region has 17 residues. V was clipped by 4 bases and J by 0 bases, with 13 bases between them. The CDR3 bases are TGTGCCAGCAGCCCGACTTTAATGGCCTCTGGGGCCAACGTCCTGACTTTC. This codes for CASSPTLMASGANVLTF.

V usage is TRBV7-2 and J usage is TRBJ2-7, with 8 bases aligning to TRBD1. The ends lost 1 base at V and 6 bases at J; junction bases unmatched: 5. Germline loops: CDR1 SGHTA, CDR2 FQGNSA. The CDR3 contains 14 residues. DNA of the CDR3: TGTGCCAGCAGCTTAGGACAGGGGTTGCGCGAGCAGTACTTC. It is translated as CASSLGQGLREQYF.

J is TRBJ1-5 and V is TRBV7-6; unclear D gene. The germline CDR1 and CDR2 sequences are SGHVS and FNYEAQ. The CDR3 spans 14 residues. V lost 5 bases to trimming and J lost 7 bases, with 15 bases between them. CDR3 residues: CASSPIVTRQPQHF. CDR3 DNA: TGTGCCAGCAGCCCTATCGTAACCCGGCAGCCCCAGCATTTT.

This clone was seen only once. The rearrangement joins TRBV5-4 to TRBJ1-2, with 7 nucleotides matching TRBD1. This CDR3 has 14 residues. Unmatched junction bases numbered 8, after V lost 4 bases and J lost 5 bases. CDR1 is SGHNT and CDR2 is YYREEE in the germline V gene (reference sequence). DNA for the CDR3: TGTGCCAGCAGCCCCCAACAGGGGTCATATGGCTACACCTTC. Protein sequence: CASSPQQGSYGYTF.

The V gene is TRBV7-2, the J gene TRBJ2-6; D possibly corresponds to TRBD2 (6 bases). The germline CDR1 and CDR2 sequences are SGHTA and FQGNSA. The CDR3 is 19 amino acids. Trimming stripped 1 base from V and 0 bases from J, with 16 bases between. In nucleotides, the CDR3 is TGTGCCAGCAGCTTAGTCGGAGGGAACCCGAACTCTGGGGCCAACGTCCTGACTTTC. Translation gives CASSLVGGNPNSGANVLTF.

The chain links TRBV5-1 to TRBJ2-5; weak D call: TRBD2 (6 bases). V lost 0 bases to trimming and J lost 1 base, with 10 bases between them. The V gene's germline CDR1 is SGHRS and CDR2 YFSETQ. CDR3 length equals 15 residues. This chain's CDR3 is CASSLAGGIQETQYF. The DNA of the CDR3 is TGCGCCAGCAGCTTGGCAGGCGGGATCCAAGAGACCCAGTACTTC.

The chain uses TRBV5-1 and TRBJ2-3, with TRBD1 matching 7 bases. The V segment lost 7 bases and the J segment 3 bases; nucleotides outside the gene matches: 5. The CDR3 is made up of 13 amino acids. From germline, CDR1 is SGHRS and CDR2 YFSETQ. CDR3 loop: CASHRQGTDTQYF. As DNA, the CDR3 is TGCGCCAGCCACAGACAGGGAACAGATACGCAGTATTTT. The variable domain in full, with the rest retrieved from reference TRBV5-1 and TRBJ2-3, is KAGVTQTPRYLIKTRGQQVTLSCSPISGHRSVSWYQQTPGQGLQFLFEYFSETQRNKGNFPGRFSGRQFSNSRSEMNVSTLELGDSALYLCASHRQGTDTQYFGPGTRLTVL.

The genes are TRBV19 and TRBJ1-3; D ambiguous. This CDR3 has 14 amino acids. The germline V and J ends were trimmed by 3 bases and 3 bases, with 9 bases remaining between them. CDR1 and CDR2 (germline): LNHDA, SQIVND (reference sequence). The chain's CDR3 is CASSIIPNGNTIYF. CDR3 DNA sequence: TGTGCCAGTAGTATTATCCCTAATGGAAACACCATATATTTT. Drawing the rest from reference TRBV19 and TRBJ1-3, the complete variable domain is DGGITQSPKYLFRKEGQNVTLSCEQNLNHDAMYWYRQDPGQGLRLIYYSQIVNDFQKGDIAEGYSVSREKKESFPLTVTSAQKNPTAFYLCASSIIPNGNTIYFGEGSWLTVV.

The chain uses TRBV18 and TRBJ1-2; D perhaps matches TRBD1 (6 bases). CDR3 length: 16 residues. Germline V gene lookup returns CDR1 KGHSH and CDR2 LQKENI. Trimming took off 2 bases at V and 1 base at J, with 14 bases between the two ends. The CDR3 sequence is CASSPTNRDGNYGYTF. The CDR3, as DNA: TGTGCCAGCTCACCAACTAACAGGGACGGTAACTATGGCTACACCTTC.

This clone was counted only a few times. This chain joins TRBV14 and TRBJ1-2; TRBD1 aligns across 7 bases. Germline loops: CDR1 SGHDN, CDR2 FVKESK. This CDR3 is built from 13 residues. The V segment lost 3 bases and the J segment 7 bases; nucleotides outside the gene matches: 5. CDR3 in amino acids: CASSQPTGVGYTF. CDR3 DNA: TGTGCCAGCAGCCAGCCCACAGGGGTTGGCTACACCTTC.

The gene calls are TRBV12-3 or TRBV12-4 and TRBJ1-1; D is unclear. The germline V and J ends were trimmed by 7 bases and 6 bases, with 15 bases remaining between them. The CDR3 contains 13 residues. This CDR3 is CASIVRMGSEAFF. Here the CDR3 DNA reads TGTGCCAGCATAGTTCGGATGGGCTCTGAAGCTTTCTTT.

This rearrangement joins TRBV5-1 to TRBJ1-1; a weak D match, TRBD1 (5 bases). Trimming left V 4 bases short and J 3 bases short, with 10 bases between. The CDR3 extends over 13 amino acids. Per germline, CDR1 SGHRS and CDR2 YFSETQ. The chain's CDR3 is CASSRTGDTEAFF. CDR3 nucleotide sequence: TGCGCCAGCAGCAGGACGGGGGACACTGAAGCTTTCTTT.

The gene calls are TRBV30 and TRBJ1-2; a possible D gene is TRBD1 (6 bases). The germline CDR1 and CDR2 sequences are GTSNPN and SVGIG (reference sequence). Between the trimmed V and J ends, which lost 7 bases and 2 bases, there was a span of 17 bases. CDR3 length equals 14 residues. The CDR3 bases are TGTGCCTTGCAGACTTATGGACAGAACTATGGCTACACCTTC. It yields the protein CALQTYGQNYGYTF.

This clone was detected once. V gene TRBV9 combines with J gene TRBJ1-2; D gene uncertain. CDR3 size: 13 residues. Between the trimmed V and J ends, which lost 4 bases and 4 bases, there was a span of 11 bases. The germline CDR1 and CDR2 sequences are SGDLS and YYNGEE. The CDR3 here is CASSPPWPYGYTF. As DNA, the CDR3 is TGTGCCAGCAGCCCACCCTGGCCCTATGGCTACACCTTC. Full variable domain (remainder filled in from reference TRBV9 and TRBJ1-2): DSGVTQTPKHLITATGQRVTLRCSPRSGDLSVYWYQQSLDQGLQFLIQYYNGEERAKGNILERFSAQQFPDLHSELNLSSLELGDSALYFCASSPPWPYGYTFGSGTRLTVV.

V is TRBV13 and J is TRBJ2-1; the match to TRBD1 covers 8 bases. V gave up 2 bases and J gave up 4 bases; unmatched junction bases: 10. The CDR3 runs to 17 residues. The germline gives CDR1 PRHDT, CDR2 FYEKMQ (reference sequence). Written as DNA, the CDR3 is TGTGCCAGCAGCTTAATGTCCGGGACAGGCCTTTACAATGAGCAGTTCTTC. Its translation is CASSLMSGTGLYNEQFF.

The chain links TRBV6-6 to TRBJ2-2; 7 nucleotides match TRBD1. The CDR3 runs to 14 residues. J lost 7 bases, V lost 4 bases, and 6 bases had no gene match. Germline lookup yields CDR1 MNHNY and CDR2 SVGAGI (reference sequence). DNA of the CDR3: TGTGCCAGCAGTTTTACAGGGGAAGTCGGGGAGCTGTTTTTT. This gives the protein CASSFTGEVGELFF.

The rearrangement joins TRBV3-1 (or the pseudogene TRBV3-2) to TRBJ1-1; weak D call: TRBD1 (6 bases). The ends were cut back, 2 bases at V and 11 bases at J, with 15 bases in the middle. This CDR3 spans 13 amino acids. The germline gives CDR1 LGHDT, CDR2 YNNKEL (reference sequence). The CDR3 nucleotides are TGTGCCAGCAGCCAATGGGGGCCGGGCTTTGCTTTCTTT. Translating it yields CASSQWGPGFAFF.

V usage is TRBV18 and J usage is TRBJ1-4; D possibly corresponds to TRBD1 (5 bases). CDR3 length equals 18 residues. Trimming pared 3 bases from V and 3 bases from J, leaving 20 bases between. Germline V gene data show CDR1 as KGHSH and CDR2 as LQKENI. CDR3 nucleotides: TGTGCCAGCTCACCTTTTACCCCTGGGGCTGGGGCTAATGAAAAACTGTTTTTT. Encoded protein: CASSPFTPGAGANEKLFF.

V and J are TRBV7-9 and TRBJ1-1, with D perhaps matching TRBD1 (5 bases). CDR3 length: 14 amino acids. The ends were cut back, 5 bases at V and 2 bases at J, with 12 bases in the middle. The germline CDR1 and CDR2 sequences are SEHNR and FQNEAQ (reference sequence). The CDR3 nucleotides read TGTGCCAGCAGCGCCAGGGTTGCCAACACTGAAGCTTTCTTT. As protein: CASSARVANTEAFF. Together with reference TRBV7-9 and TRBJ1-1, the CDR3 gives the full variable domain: DTGVSQNPRHKITKRGQNVTFRCDPISEHNRLYWYRQTLGQGPEFLTYFQNEAQLEKSRLLSDRFSAERPKGSFSTLEIQRTEQGDSAMYLCASSARVANTEAFFGQGTRLTVV.

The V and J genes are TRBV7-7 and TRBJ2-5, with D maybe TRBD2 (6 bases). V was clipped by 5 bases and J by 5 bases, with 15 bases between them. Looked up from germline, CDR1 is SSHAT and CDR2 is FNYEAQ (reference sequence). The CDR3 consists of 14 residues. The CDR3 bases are TGTGCCAGCAGCGCAGCGGGTGGGAGGGAGACCCAGTACTTC. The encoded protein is CASSAAGGRETQYF.

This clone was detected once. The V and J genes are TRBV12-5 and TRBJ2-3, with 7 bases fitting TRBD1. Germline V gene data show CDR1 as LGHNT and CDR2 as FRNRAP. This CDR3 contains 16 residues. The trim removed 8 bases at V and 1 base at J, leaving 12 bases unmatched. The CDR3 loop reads CASLTGTVVGTDTQYF. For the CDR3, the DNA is TGTGCTAGTCTGACCGGGACAGTGGTCGGCACAGATACGCAGTATTTT.

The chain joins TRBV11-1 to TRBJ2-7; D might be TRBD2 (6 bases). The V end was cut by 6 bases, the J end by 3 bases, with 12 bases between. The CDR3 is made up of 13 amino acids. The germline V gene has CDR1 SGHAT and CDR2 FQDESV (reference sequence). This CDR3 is CASRNSGHYEQYF. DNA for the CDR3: TGTGCCAGCAGAAATAGCGGACACTACGAGCAGTACTTC. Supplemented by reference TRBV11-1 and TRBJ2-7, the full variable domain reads EAEVAQSPRYKITEKSQAVAFWCDPISGHATLYWYRQILGQGPELLVQFQDESVVDDSQLPKDRFSAERLKGVDSTLKIQPAELGDSAMYLCASRNSGHYEQYFGPGTRLTVT.

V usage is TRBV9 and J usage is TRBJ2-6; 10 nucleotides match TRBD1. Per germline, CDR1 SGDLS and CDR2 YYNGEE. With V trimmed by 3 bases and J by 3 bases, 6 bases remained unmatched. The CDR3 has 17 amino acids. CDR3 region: CASSEDRGVIGANVLTF. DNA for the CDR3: TGTGCCAGCAGCGAGGACAGGGGGGTAATTGGGGCCAACGTCCTGACTTTC.